A selection of T cell receptor beta chains follows, all from one sample in a study of glioma-infiltrating T cells after dendritic cell vaccination. Generated by immunoSEQ multiplex PCR, the TCRdb table keeps only in-frame clones and is missing some. Of roughly 90,000 clones in the sample, around 86% were seen once. The sequences come from blood, collected before dendritic cell vaccination. The source of these receptors is a human donor with glioblastoma. The CDR3 runs from the conserved cysteine through the conserved F or W. Fields, in order: J gene, V gene, clone size, D gene, CDR3 protein, CDR3 DNA. The D gene is left open where the match is weak. A clone size is listed for some rows: how often the clone was seen (once, few, many), or a class if it is expanded.

J: TRBJ2-7
V: TRBV27
size: -
D: TRBD2
CDR3: CASSGLAGVHEQYF
DNA: TGTGCCAGCAGTGGGCTAGCGGGAGTCCACGAGCAGTACTTC

J: TRBJ1-6
V: TRBV7-8
size: once
D: TRBD1
CDR3: CASSLPTGSNSPLHF
DNA: TGTGCCAGCAGCCTCCCGACAGGGAGCAATTCACCCCTCCACTTT

J: TRBJ1-2
V: TRBV27
size: -
D: -
CDR3: CASSSPSSGYTF
DNA: TGTGCCAGCAGTTCCCCGAGTTCTGGCTACACCTTC

J: TRBJ1-2
V: TRBV5-4
size: -
D: -
CDR3: CASTLPTQGSYGYTF
DNA: TGTGCCAGCACCCTACCAACACAGGGCTCCTATGGCTACACCTTC

J: TRBJ2-5
V: TRBV29-1
size: -
D: TRBD1
CDR3: CSVEHTGGANQETQYF
DNA: TGCAGCGTTGAACACACAGGGGGCGCCAACCAAGAGACCCAGTACTTC

J: TRBJ1-3
V: TRBV6-1
size: -
D: -
CDR3: CASRIFSGNTIYF
DNA: TGTGCCAGCAGAATATTCTCTGGAAACACCATATATTTT

J: TRBJ2-3
V: TRBV7-9
size: once
D: -
CDR3: CASSSSSPSKYF
DNA: TGTGCCAGCAGCTCCTCTAGCCCGAGCAAGTATTTT

J: TRBJ2-2
V: TRBV4-1
size: -
D: -
CDR3: CASSQDSDMNTGELFF
DNA: TGCGCCAGCAGCCAAGATTCCGACATGAACACCGGGGAGCTGTTTTTT

J: TRBJ1-3
V: TRBV2
size: once
D: -
CDR3: CASSEQFPGNTIYF
DNA: TGTGCCAGCAGTGAACAGTTTCCTGGAAACACCATATATTTT

J: TRBJ2-7
V: TRBV5-4
size: -
D: -
CDR3: CASSFGSSYEQYF
DNA: TGTGCCAGCAGCTTTGGCAGCTCCTACGAGCAGTACTTC

J: TRBJ1-6
V: TRBV19
size: -
D: -
CDR3: CASSIDLGRVGSPLHF
DNA: TGTGCCAGTAGTATAGATCTCGGCAGGGTAGGTTCACCCCTCCACTTT

J: TRBJ1-4
V: TRBV15
size: few
D: TRBD1
CDR3: CATSRGQGEEKLFF
DNA: TGTGCCACCAGCAGAGGGCAGGGGGAGGAAAAACTGTTTTTT

J: TRBJ1-2
V: TRBV10-1
size: -
D: -
CDR3: CASTRQDYYGYTF
DNA: TGCGCCAGCACCAGACAGGACTACTATGGCTACACCTTC

J: TRBJ1-1
V: TRBV2
size: -
D: TRBD1
CDR3: CASKRDRNTEAFF
DNA: TGTGCCAGCAAGAGGGACAGGAACACTGAAGCTTTCTTT

J: TRBJ2-7
V: TRBV25-1
size: few
D: -
CDR3: CASSESRTVAYEQYF
DNA: TGTGCCAGCAGTGAATCCAGGACAGTAGCCTACGAGCAGTACTTC

J: TRBJ2-7
V: TRBV27
size: -
D: TRBD1
CDR3: CASSWGQGYEQYF
DNA: TGTGCCAGCAGTTGGGGACAGGGCTACGAGCAGTACTTC

J: TRBJ2-1
V: TRBV14
size: -
D: -
CDR3: CASSRLEGRVSANEQFF
DNA: TGTGCCAGCAGCCGCCTCGAGGGTAGGGTTTCAGCCAATGAGCAGTTCTTC

J: TRBJ2-2
V: TRBV11-3
size: -
D: -
CDR3: CASSLNLNTGELFF
DNA: TGTGCCAGCAGTCTAAACTTGAACACCGGGGAGCTGTTTTTT

J: TRBJ1-2
V: TRBV27
size: -
D: -
CDR3: CASSRTPPRTANYGYTF
DNA: TGTGCCAGCAGTCGCACCCCCCCGAGGACAGCTAACTATGGCTACACCTTC

J: TRBJ2-1
V: TRBV5-4
size: -
D: -
CDR3: CASSTGRVVNEQFF
DNA: TGTGCCAGCAGCACTGGTCGGGTGGTGAATGAGCAGTTCTTC

J: TRBJ1-1
V: TRBV5-4
size: -
D: -
CDR3: CASNQNRDSEAFF
DNA: TGTGCCAGCAACCAAAACCGGGACTCTGAAGCTTTCTTT

J: TRBJ1-2
V: TRBV5-4
size: once
D: TRBD1
CDR3: CASSPGQEAVLGYTF
DNA: TGTGCCAGCAGCCCCGGACAGGAAGCCGTTCTCGGCTACACCTTC

J: TRBJ1-3
V: TRBV15
size: -
D: -
CDR3: CATSRDRGGNTIYF
DNA: TGTGCCACCAGCAGAGATAGGGGTGGAAACACCATATATTTT

J: TRBJ2-5
V: TRBV5-1
size: -
D: -
CDR3: CASSLLGEAQYF
DNA: TGCGCCAGCAGCCTCCTGGGAGAGGCCCAGTACTTC

J: TRBJ1-2
V: TRBV6-5
size: -
D: -
CDR3: CASSYSHRNGYTF
DNA: TGTGCCAGCAGTTACTCACACAGGAATGGCTACACCTTC

J: TRBJ1-2
V: TRBV4-1
size: -
D: -
CDR3: CASSQGFRSFGQGSGGYTF
DNA: TGCGCCAGCAGCCAAGGATTTAGGAGCTTCGGCCAGGGGTCGGGAGGCTACACCTTC

J: TRBJ2-7
V: TRBV27
size: -
D: TRBD2
CDR3: CASSFIGTSGGKQYF
DNA: TGTGCCAGCAGTTTTATTGGGACTAGCGGGGGCAAGCAGTACTTC

J: TRBJ2-3
V: TRBV7-2
size: -
D: -
CDR3: CASSHMGGTRDTQYF
DNA: TGTGCCAGCAGCCACATGGGAGGCACCCGAGATACGCAGTATTTT

J: TRBJ1-2
V: TRBV7-9
size: few
D: -
CDR3: CASSLSGSNYGYTF
DNA: TGTGCCAGCAGCTTAAGCGGTTCTAACTATGGCTACACCTTC

J: TRBJ2-5
V: TRBV4-1
size: -
D: TRBD1
CDR3: CASSPTGTGVIQETQYF
DNA: TGCGCCAGCAGCCCAACAGGGACAGGGGTAATCCAAGAGACCCAGTACTTC

J: TRBJ1-1
V: TRBV27
size: -
D: -
CDR3: CASAQDSLMNTEAFF
DNA: TGTGCCAGCGCACAGGACAGCCTCATGAACACTGAAGCTTTCTTT

J: TRBJ2-7
V: TRBV7-9
size: -
D: TRBD2
CDR3: CASTQTSGRAYEQYF
DNA: TGTGCCAGCACCCAGACTAGCGGGAGGGCCTACGAGCAGTACTTC

J: TRBJ1-1
V: TRBV7-6
size: -
D: -
CDR3: CASSLGGKDTEAFF
DNA: TGTGCCAGCAGCCTGGGGGGGAAGGACACTGAAGCTTTCTTT

J: TRBJ2-2
V: TRBV7-3
size: -
D: TRBD2
CDR3: CASSSQPLTSLTGELFF
DNA: TGTGCCAGCAGCTCGCAACCCCTGACTAGCTTAACCGGGGAGCTGTTTTTT

J: TRBJ1-5
V: TRBV5-6
size: -
D: -
CDR3: CASSSYNQPQHF
DNA: TGTGCCAGCAGCTCGTATAATCAGCCCCAGCATTTT

J: TRBJ2-7
V: TRBV5-6
size: -
D: -
CDR3: CASSGGTSYEQYF
DNA: TGTGCCAGCAGCGGGGGGACCTCCTACGAGCAGTACTTC

J: TRBJ1-6
V: TRBV6-5
size: -
D: -
CDR3: CASSYGGTAYNSPLHF
DNA: TGTGCCAGCAGTTACGGCGGGACGGCCTATAATTCACCCCTCCACTTT

J: TRBJ2-5
V: TRBV7-2
size: -
D: TRBD2
CDR3: CASSLGASGRETQYF
DNA: TGTGCCAGCAGCTTAGGGGCTAGCGGGCGGGAGACCCAGTACTTC

J: TRBJ2-3
V: TRBV5-4
size: once
D: TRBD2
CDR3: CASSSRLAGPTDTQYF
DNA: TGTGCCAGCAGCTCTCGACTAGCGGGACCGACAGATACGCAGTATTTT

J: TRBJ2-7
V: TRBV6-5
size: -
D: TRBD2
CDR3: CASSYRGRGYEQYF
DNA: TGTGCCAGCAGTTACCGCGGGAGGGGATACGAGCAGTACTTC

J: TRBJ2-7
V: TRBV20-1
size: -
D: -
CDR3: CSARDLYEQYF
DNA: TGCAGTGCTAGAGATCTCTACGAGCAGTACTTC

J: TRBJ2-7
V: TRBV6-5
size: -
D: TRBD1
CDR3: CASSTGTGVRYEQYF
DNA: TGTGCCAGCAGTACCGGGACAGGGGTCCGATACGAGCAGTACTTC

J: TRBJ1-6
V: TRBV5-4
size: few
D: -
CDR3: CASSPTGGSPLHF
DNA: TGTGCCAGCAGCCCGACAGGTGGCTCACCCCTCCACTTT

J: TRBJ1-6
V: TRBV7-2
size: few
D: -
CDR3: CASSFGRVKSPLHF
DNA: TGTGCCAGCAGCTTCGGCAGGGTGAAGTCACCCCTCCACTTT

J: TRBJ2-1
V: TRBV9
size: -
D: TRBD2
CDR3: CASSERRGGLYNEQFF
DNA: TGTGCCAGCAGCGAGCGGCGGGGGGGCCTCTACAATGAGCAGTTCTTC

J: TRBJ1-6
V: TRBV5-6
size: -
D: TRBD1
CDR3: CASSWYRGLRSSYNSPLHF
DNA: TGTGCCAGCAGCTGGTACAGGGGGCTCAGGAGCTCCTATAATTCACCCCTCCACTTT

J: TRBJ2-6
V: TRBV5-1
size: -
D: -
CDR3: CASSLGRSNSGANVLTF
DNA: TGCGCCAGCAGCTTGGGCCGGTCTAACTCTGGGGCCAACGTCCTGACTTTC

J: TRBJ1-1
V: TRBV20-1
size: -
D: -
CDR3: CSARTVGEAFF
DNA: TGCAGTGCGAGGACAGTCGGTGAAGCTTTCTTT

J: TRBJ1-1
V: TRBV28
size: few
D: -
CDR3: CASSFGVIEAFF
DNA: TGTGCCAGCAGTTTCGGTGTGATTGAAGCTTTCTTT

J: TRBJ2-5
V: TRBV29-1
size: once
D: TRBD1
CDR3: CSVDWDSQETQYF
DNA: TGCAGCGTTGATTGGGACAGCCAAGAGACCCAGTACTTC

J: TRBJ2-5
V: TRBV11-2
size: -
D: TRBD2
CDR3: CASRRLAGSQETQYF
DNA: TGTGCCAGCAGACGTTTAGCGGGGAGTCAAGAGACCCAGTACTTC

J: TRBJ2-7
V: TRBV5-4
size: -
D: TRBD2
CDR3: CASSFAGGYEQYF
DNA: TGTGCCAGCAGCTTCGCCGGGGGGTACGAGCAGTACTTC

J: TRBJ1-1
V: TRBV29-1
size: -
D: -
CDR3: CSVEDRGLGTEAFF
DNA: TGCAGCGTTGAAGATCGGGGACTGGGCACTGAAGCTTTCTTT

J: TRBJ2-7
V: TRBV7-9
size: -
D: -
CDR3: CASSAAGREFSYEQYF
DNA: TGTGCCAGCAGCGCGGCCGGACGGGAGTTCTCCTACGAGCAGTACTTC

J: TRBJ2-7
V: TRBV19
size: few
D: TRBD1
CDR3: CASSRSTGGKYEQYF
DNA: TGTGCCAGTAGTCGGAGTACAGGGGGGAAGTACGAGCAGTACTTC

J: TRBJ2-3
V: TRBV7-9
size: -
D: TRBD1
CDR3: CASSLRGTEFTDTQYF
DNA: TGTGCCAGCAGCTTAAGGGGGACAGAATTCACAGATACGCAGTATTTT

J: TRBJ1-2
V: TRBV28
size: once
D: TRBD1
CDR3: CASSLGDRVAYGYTF
DNA: TGTGCCAGCAGTTTAGGGGACAGGGTAGCCTATGGCTACACCTTC